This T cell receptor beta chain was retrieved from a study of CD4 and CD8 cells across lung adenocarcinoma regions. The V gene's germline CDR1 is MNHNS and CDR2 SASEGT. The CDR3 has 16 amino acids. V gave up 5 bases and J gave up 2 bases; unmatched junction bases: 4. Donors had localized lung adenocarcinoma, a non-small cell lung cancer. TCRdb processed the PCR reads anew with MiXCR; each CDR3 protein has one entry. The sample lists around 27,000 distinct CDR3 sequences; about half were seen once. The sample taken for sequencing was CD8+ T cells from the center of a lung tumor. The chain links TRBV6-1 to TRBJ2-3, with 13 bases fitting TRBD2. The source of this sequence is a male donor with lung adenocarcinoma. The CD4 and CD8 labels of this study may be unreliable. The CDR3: CASSRTSGSLTDTQYF. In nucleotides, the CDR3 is TGTGCCAGCAGTAGGACTAGCGGGAGTCTCACAGATACGCAGTATTTT.